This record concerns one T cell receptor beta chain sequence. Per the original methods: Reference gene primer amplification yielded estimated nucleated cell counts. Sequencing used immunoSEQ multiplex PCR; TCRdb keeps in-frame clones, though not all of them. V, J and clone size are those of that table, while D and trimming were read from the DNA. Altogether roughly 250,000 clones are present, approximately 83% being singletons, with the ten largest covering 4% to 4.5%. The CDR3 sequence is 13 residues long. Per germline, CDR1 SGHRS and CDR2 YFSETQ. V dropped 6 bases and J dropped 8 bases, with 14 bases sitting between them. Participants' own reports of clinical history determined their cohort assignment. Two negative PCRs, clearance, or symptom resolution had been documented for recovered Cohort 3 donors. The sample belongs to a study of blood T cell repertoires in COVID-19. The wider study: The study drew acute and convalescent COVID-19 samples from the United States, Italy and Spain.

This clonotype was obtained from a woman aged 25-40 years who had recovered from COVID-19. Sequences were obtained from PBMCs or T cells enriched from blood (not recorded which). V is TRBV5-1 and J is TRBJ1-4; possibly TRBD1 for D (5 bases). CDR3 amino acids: CASTYASGEKLFF. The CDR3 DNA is TGCGCCAGCACGTATGCTTCAGGGGAAAAACTGTTTTTT.